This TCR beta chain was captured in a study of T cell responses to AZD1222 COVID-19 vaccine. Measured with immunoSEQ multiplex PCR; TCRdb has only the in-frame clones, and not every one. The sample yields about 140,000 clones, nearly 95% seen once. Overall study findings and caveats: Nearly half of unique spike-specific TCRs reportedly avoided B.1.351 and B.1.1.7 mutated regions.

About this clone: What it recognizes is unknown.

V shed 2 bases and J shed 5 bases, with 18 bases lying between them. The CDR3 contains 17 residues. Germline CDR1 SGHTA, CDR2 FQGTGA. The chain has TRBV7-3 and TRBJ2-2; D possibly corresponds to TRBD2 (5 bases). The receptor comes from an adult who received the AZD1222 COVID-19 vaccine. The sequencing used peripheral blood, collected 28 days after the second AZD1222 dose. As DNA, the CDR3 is TGTGCCAGCAGCTTAGAGGGAGCCGCCGCCGGTACCGGGGAGCTGTTTTTT. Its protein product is CASSLEGAAAGTGELFF. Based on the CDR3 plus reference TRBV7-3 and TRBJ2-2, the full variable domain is GAGVSQTPSNKVTEKGKYVELRCDPISGHTALYWYRQSLGQGPEFLIYFQGTGAADDSGLPNDRFFAVRPEGSVSTLKIQRTERGDSAVYLCASSLEGAAAGTGELFFGEGSRLTVL.